These 22 T cell receptor beta chains were all obtained from the same sample, sequenced in a study of cytomegalovirus exposure and HLA in healthy donors (dated 2017 in TCRdb). Libraries were built with the immunoSEQ multiplex PCR assay. The multiplex PCR relied on a mix of 60 forward primers for TCR Vbeta segments and 13 reverse primers for TCR Jbeta segments. TCRdb took this table from immuneACCESS and kept in-frame rearrangements with V and J called. Such tables lack part of the clones; where checked against another copy, unresolved V genes explain under half of the gap, and the rest is unexplained. A total of about 190,000 clones appear in this sample, 80% to 85% of them only once. 0.7% to 0.95% of the sample is held by the ten biggest clonotypes. Sequenced: PBMCs. Receptors originate from a woman aged 18-29 years in good health and CMV-seronegative.

The rearrangement uses TRBV29-1 and TRBJ2-2; TRBD2 might be the D (6 bases). From germline, CDR1 is SQVTM and CDR2 ANQGSEA. This CDR3 has 12 amino acids. V lost 4 bases and J 8 bases, leaving 11 bases between the germline ends. Here the CDR3 DNA reads TGCAGCGTTGCGGGGGTTGCGGGGGAGCTGTTTTTT. Translated, it gives CSVAGVAGELFF.

The V call is TRBV6-1, the J call TRBJ1-2; 7 nucleotides align to TRBD1. CDR1 and CDR2 from the germline V gene are MNHNS and SASEGT. V trimming: 1 base; J trimming: 1 base; junction bases outside the gene matches: 0. The CDR3 is made up of 14 amino acids. The chain's CDR3 is CASSEGQGNYGYTF. As DNA, the CDR3 is TGTGCCAGCAGTGAAGGACAGGGTAACTATGGCTACACCTTC.

V gene TRBV7-8 combines with J gene TRBJ2-3; 12 bases map to TRBD2. Germline V gene lookup returns CDR1 SGHVS and CDR2 FQNEAQ. The V and J ends lost 5 bases and 3 bases, in that order; junction bases with no gene match: 6. The CDR3 contains 16 residues. The chain's CDR3 is CASSPMGLAGTDTQYF. The CDR3 DNA reads as TGTGCCAGCAGCCCCATGGGACTAGCGGGTACAGATACGCAGTATTTT.

The V and J genes are TRBV5-6 and TRBJ2-5, with 9 bases lining up with TRBD2. V shed 2 bases and J 5 bases; nucleotides not matched to a gene: 10. In germline, CDR1 is SGHDT, CDR2 YYEEEE. This CDR3 comprises 16 residues. This CDR3 reads CASSFRAGGPWETQYF. The CDR3 DNA reads as TGTGCCAGCAGCTTTCGGGCGGGAGGGCCATGGGAGACCCAGTACTTC.

The rearrangement links TRBV11-2 to TRBJ2-3; 7 bases are shared with TRBD2. CDR1 SGHAT and CDR2 FQNNGV come from the germline V gene. The CDR3 consists of 14 residues. The ends lost 7 bases at V and 0 bases at J; junction bases unmatched: 4. The CDR3 DNA reads TGTGCCAGCAAGGGAGGGTTCAGCACAGATACGCAGTATTTT. It yields the protein CASKGGFSTDTQYF. The full variable domain, completed using reference TRBV11-2 and TRBJ2-3, is EAGVAQSPRYKIIEKRQSVAFWCNPISGHATLYWYQQILGQGPKLLIQFQNNGVVDDSQLPKDRFSAERLKGVDSTLKIQPAKLEDSAVYLCASKGGFSTDTQYFGPGTRLTVL.

V usage is TRBV18 and J usage is TRBJ2-1; D gene unclear. Trimming left V 2 bases short and J 0 bases short, with 8 bases between. This CDR3 spans 15 amino acids. The germline gives CDR1 KGHSH, CDR2 LQKENI. As DNA, the CDR3 is TGTGCCAGCTCACCAGTGGCCAGCTCCTACAATGAGCAGTTCTTC. As protein: CASSPVASSYNEQFF.

The V call is TRBV6-1, the J call TRBJ1-2; the match to TRBD1 covers 10 bases. Germline assignment: CDR1 MNHNS and CDR2 SASEGT. The CDR3 loop spans 13 amino acids. The junction had 2 bases not matched to a gene; V was cut back by 3 bases and J by 7 bases. CDR3 protein: CASSERTGGGYTF. The CDR3 DNA sequence: TGTGCCAGCAGTGAGCGGACAGGGGGTGGCTACACCTTC.

The DNA for the CDR3 is TGTGCCAGCAGCAAAAAGAGACAGGGTCCCTACGAGCAGTACTTC. It codes for CASSKKRQGPYEQYF. V is TRBV21-1 and J is TRBJ2-7; the table's D gene call, TRBD1, was not cross checked with the DNA. TRBV21-1 is tagged as a pseudogene. This CDR3 contains 15 residues.

The chain links TRBV10-3 to TRBJ2-5, with D perhaps TRBD2 (5 bases). This CDR3 comprises 15 residues. Germline V gene sequence: CDR1 ENHRY, CDR2 SYGVKD. The V end lost 3 bases, the J end lost 4 bases, and 15 bases lay between the germline ends. CDR3 residues: CAISETAVRGETQYF. CDR3 nucleotides: TGTGCCATCAGTGAAACAGCGGTAAGAGGAGAGACCCAGTACTTC.

The chain links TRBV11-2 to TRBJ2-2; D remains ambiguous. The germline V gene encodes CDR1 SGHAT and CDR2 FQNNGV. This CDR3 spans 14 amino acids. Deletions cut 0 bases from V and 4 bases from J, with 6 bases between. The DNA for the CDR3 is TGTGCCAGCAGCTTAGAATACGGCACCGGGGAGCTGTTTTTT. This codes for CASSLEYGTGELFF.

The chain joins TRBV27 to TRBJ2-1; 8 bases agree with TRBD1. The CDR3 contains 16 residues. CDR1 and CDR2 from the germline V gene are MNHEY and SMNVEV (reference sequence). V shed 5 bases and J 7 bases; nucleotides not matched to a gene: 13. The CDR3 here is CASSLRQGTGRNEQFF. The CDR3 nucleotides are TGTGCCAGCAGTCTCAGACAGGGGACCGGCAGGAATGAGCAGTTCTTC.

This chain joins TRBV5-8 and TRBJ2-3; TRBD2 aligns across 7 bases. The V gene's germline CDR1 is SGHTS and CDR2 YDEGEE. The CDR3 consists of 15 residues. J lost 4 bases, V lost 2 bases, and 7 bases had no gene match. The CDR3 DNA sequence: TGTGCCAGCAGCTTCGCGAGCGGGATGGCAGATACGCAGTATTTT. It translates to CASSFASGMADTQYF. The variable domain in full, with the rest retrieved from reference TRBV5-8 and TRBJ2-3, is EAGVTQSPTHLIKTRGQQATLRCSPISGHTSVYWYQQALGLGLQFLLWYDEGEERNRGNFPPRFSGRQFPNYSSELNVNALELEDSALYLCASSFASGMADTQYFGPGTRLTVL.

This chain links TRBV6-5 with TRBJ2-7; D is perhaps TRBD2 (5 bases). V gave up 0 bases and J gave up 2 bases, with 11 bases separating them. The CDR3 runs to 15 residues. Germline V lookup: CDR1 MNHEY, CDR2 SVGAGI. CDR3 region: CASSYSVGNTYEQYF. CDR3 in DNA: TGTGCCAGCAGTTACTCGGTCGGGAACACCTACGAGCAGTACTTC.

The V gene is TRBV19, the J gene TRBJ1-1; 7 bases align to TRBD1. Trimming took 7 bases from V and 2 from J; bases not matched to a gene: 7. Per germline, CDR1 LNHDA and CDR2 SQIVND (reference sequence). CDR3 length: 14 residues. The CDR3 DNA sequence: TGTGCCAGTAAACCGACAGGGTCAAACACTGAAGCTTTCTTT. Encoded protein: CASKPTGSNTEAFF.

The chain combines TRBV29-1 with TRBJ2-1, with 10 nucleotides matching TRBD1. Germline CDR1 reads SQVTM; CDR2 reads ANQGSEA. This CDR3 spans 13 amino acids. V dropped 1 base and J dropped 7; count of bases not matched to a gene: 1. In nucleotides, the CDR3 is TGCAGCGTTGAAGGACAGGGGGCTAATGAGCAGTTCTTC. Its translation is CSVEGQGANEQFF.

The J gene is TRBJ2-5, the V gene TRBV5-1; 12 bases line up with TRBD2. V dropped 3 bases and J dropped 6; count of bases not matched to a gene: 9. The CDR3 is 16 residues long. Per germline, CDR1 SGHRS and CDR2 YFSETQ. The CDR3 reads CASSYSLAGGGQTQYF. The CDR3 bases are TGCGCCAGCAGCTACAGTCTAGCGGGAGGGGGGCAGACCCAGTACTTC.

V gene TRBV5-6 combines with J gene TRBJ2-5; 8 positions match TRBD1. The J call may be in error: the DNA end matches TRBJ2-7 better. The CDR3 totals 14 residues. Germline V gene lookup returns CDR1 SGHDT and CDR2 YYEEEE. CDR3 nucleotides: TGTGCCAGCAAGGAGACAGGGGTTCCCTACGAGCAGTACTTC. Amino acid sequence: CASKETGVPYEQYF.

This clone was seen a few times. This CDR3 is CASGLATGSGNTIYF. The CDR3 DNA is TGTGCTAGTGGTTTGGCGACAGGCTCTGGAAACACCATATATTTT. V is TRBV12-5 and J is TRBJ1-3, with TRBD1 as a possible D gene (6 bases). The V end was cut by 1 base, the J end by 0 bases, with 7 bases between. The CDR3 has 15 residues. Germline CDR1 reads LGHNT; CDR2 reads FRNRAP.

The genes are TRBV9 and TRBJ2-7; TRBD2 might be the D (6 bases). Germline V lookup: CDR1 SGDLS, CDR2 YYNGEE. Trimming removed 1 base from V and 0 bases from J, with 8 bases in between. CDR3 length: 14 amino acids. Here the CDR3 DNA reads TGTGCCAGCAGCGTAATGGGGGGCTCCTACGAGCAGTACTTC. Its translation is CASSVMGGSYEQYF.

This chain connects TRBV28 to TRBJ1-1; the match to TRBD1 covers 8 bases. The V segment lost 9 bases and the J segment 5 bases; nucleotides outside the gene matches: 8. This CDR3 has 13 residues. Germline lookup yields CDR1 MDHEN and CDR2 SYDVKM. Here the CDR3 DNA reads TGTGCCAGAAAAAACAGGGGGGGTACTGAAGCTTTCTTT. Translation: CARKNRGGTEAFF.

The chain combines TRBV21-1 with TRBJ2-3; TRBD2 is the table's D call, not checked against the DNA. TRBV21-1 has pseudogene status. The CDR3 has 12 amino acids. In DNA, the CDR3 is TGTGCCAGCAGCAAGGAGCCAGATACGCAGTATTTT. It specifies CASSKEPDTQYF.

V and J are TRBV2 and TRBJ2-1, with 8 bases fitting TRBD2. The ends lost 2 bases at V and 3 bases at J; junction bases unmatched: 6. The CDR3 is 16 residues long. Germline loops: CDR1 SNHLY, CDR2 FYNNEI. This chain's CDR3 is CASSELLAGSYNEQFF. In DNA, the CDR3 is TGTGCCAGCAGTGAATTATTAGCGGGAAGCTACAATGAGCAGTTCTTC.